Presented here are 26 T cell receptor beta chains from one specimen sequenced in a study of OX40 agonist ivuxolimab in advanced cancers. Sequencing used immunoSEQ multiplex PCR; TCRdb keeps in-frame clones, though not all of them. The sample holds about 20,000 clones, about 87% seen once. Source: CD4+ or CD8+ T cells sorted from blood, taken in a trial of the OX40 agonist ivuxolimab. These TCRs come from an adult with an advanced solid tumor such as melanoma, head and neck, liver or kidney cancer.

V gene TRBV14 combines with J gene TRBJ1-4; no definite D call. Trimming took off 0 bases at V and 10 bases at J, with 15 bases between the two ends. The CDR3 has 15 amino acids. The germline gives CDR1 SGHDN, CDR2 FVKESK. This CDR3 is CASSQEGFPRRKLFF. The CDR3 bases are TGTGCCAGCAGCCAAGAAGGATTTCCAAGGCGAAAACTGTTTTTT.

V is TRBV4-1 and J is TRBJ2-2, with 9 bases fitting TRBD2. Germline-derived CDR1 and CDR2 are MGHRA and YSYEKL. CDR3 size: 16 residues. The trim removed 3 bases at V and 6 bases at J, leaving 8 bases unmatched. CDR3 sequence: CASSHPGGGAPGELFF. In nucleotides, the CDR3 is TGCGCCAGCAGCCATCCGGGCGGGGGGGCCCCCGGGGAGCTGTTTTTT.

This sequence joins TRBV13 and TRBJ1-5, with D possibly TRBD1 on 6 matching bases. Per germline, CDR1 PRHDT and CDR2 FYEKMQ (reference sequence). The CDR3 has 17 amino acids. Between the trimmed V and J ends, which lost 4 bases and 0 bases, there was a span of 16 bases. The CDR3 nucleotides are TGTGCCAGCAGCTGGGGGGGGGCCCTCTATAGCAATCAGCCCCAGCATTTT. Its protein product is CASSWGGALYSNQPQHF.

The chain carries TRBV5-6 and TRBJ2-5; D is ambiguous. Matching the DNA end better, TRBJ2-7 makes the J call doubtful. The CDR3 covers 12 residues. Germline lookup yields CDR1 SGHDT and CDR2 YYEEEE. The CDR3 loop is CASSSQPYEQYF. The CDR3 DNA follows: TGTGCCAGCAGCTCTCAGCCCTACGAGCAGTACTTC.

The chain uses TRBV11-3 and TRBJ2-2, with D maybe TRBD2 (6 bases). The germline V gene encodes CDR1 SGHNT and CDR2 YENEEA. CDR3 length: 14 amino acids. Deletions cut 5 bases from V and 7 bases from J, with 14 bases between. CDR3 DNA: TGTGCCAGCAGCCCAGCGGGCGGTAGCGGGGAGCTGTTTTTT. It yields the protein CASSPAGGSGELFF.

The genes are TRBV10-3 and TRBJ2-2; D is unresolved. CDR3 length equals 18 residues. Looked up from germline, CDR1 is ENHRY and CDR2 is SYGVKD. V shed 2 bases and J shed 5 bases, with 21 bases lying between them. CDR3 bases: TGTGCCATCAGTGAGCGGGCATCGGGCCTTCCCGCGACCGGGGAGCTGTTTTTT. It specifies CAISERASGLPATGELFF.

This chain uses TRBV28 with TRBJ1-2; the D is unclear. Germline values: CDR1 MDHEN, CDR2 SYDVKM. The CDR3 extends over 14 amino acids. V was shortened by 2 bases and J by 7 bases, with 14 bases between the two germline ends. CDR3 sequence: CASSLLGAGFGYTF. CDR3 nucleotide sequence: TGTGCCAGCAGTTTACTTGGAGCTGGCTTTGGCTACACCTTC.

V and J are TRBV6-1 and TRBJ2-3; 10 nucleotides line up with TRBD1. The CDR3 loop spans 15 amino acids. CDR1 MNHNS and CDR2 SASEGT come from the germline V gene. With V trimmed by 4 bases and J by 6 bases, 7 bases remained unmatched. CDR3 DNA sequence: TGTGCCAGCAGTGCCGGGACAGGGGTAGGGGATACGCAGTATTTT. This codes for CASSAGTGVGDTQYF.

V is TRBV27 and J is TRBJ2-7; D is ambiguous. The length of the CDR3 is 15 residues. The germline CDR1 and CDR2 sequences are MNHEY and SMNVEV (reference sequence). Trimming left V 5 bases short and J 2 bases short, with 16 bases between. The CDR3 DNA follows: TGTGCCAGCAGTCTGTCTGGCTCAAAACCCTACGAGCAGTACTTC. Its translation is CASSLSGSKPYEQYF.

This clone occurred a few times. One end of the junction does not line up with germline, which may come from a read error. The chain carries TRBV7-7 and TRBJ1-1, with unresolved D. This CDR3 has 15 amino acids. Germline V gene lookup returns CDR1 SSHAT and CDR2 FNYEAQ (reference sequence). CDR3 sequence reads: CASTRVRPSGTEAFF. CDR3 nucleotides: TGTGCTAGCACTCGTGTGCGTCCGAGCGGCACTGAAGCTTTCTTT.

V usage is TRBV4-3 and J usage is TRBJ1-5; no definite D call. Germline assignment: CDR1 LGHNA and CDR2 YSLEER. V lost 0 bases, J lost 7 bases, and 16 bases lay in between. The CDR3 sequence is 16 residues long. The DNA for the CDR3 is TGCGCCAGCAGCCAAGAAGGCCCCCTCGATCGCCAGCCCCAGCATTTT. Amino acids: CASSQEGPLDRQPQHF.

The V call is TRBV6-1, the J call TRBJ1-5; the match to TRBD1 covers 7 bases. Per the germline V gene, CDR1 is MNHNS and CDR2 is SASEGT. V was pared by 7 bases and J by 10 bases, with 10 bases of the junction left unmatched. This CDR3 region has 13 residues. The DNA of the CDR3 is TGTGCCAGCAACCAGGGGGGGGGTGAACCCCAGCATTTT. This gives the protein CASNQGGGEPQHF.

V usage is TRBV18 and J usage is TRBJ1-2, with unresolved D. The CDR3 loop spans 14 amino acids. Deletions cut 3 bases from V and 2 bases from J, with 10 bases between. CDR1 and CDR2 from the germline V gene are KGHSH and LQKENI. CDR3 nucleotide sequence: TGTGCCAGCTCACCGGTGGGGAGCAACTATGGCTACACCTTC. It specifies CASSPVGSNYGYTF.

V and J are TRBV5-8 and TRBJ1-1; no definite D call. V lost 9 bases, J lost 1 base, and 4 bases lay in between. The CDR3 extends over 10 amino acids. Germline assignment: CDR1 SGHTS and CDR2 YDEGEE. CDR3 coding DNA: TGTGCCAACCAGAACACTGAAGCTTTCTTT. Translated: CANQNTEAFF.

The rearrangement uses TRBV7-3 and TRBJ2-7, with TRBD2 as a possible D gene (6 bases). V was cut by 5 bases and J by 4 bases, with 15 bases left in between. The CDR3 length is 14 residues. Germline-derived CDR1 and CDR2 are SGHTA and FQGTGA. This CDR3 is CASSPVLGGYEQYF. The CDR3 DNA sequence: TGTGCCAGCAGCCCCGTCCTGGGAGGATACGAGCAGTACTTC.

The gene calls are TRBV2 and TRBJ2-5; D unclear. Germline V gene lookup returns CDR1 SNHLY and CDR2 FYNNEI. The CDR3 runs to 10 residues. Trimming removed 4 bases from V and 5 bases from J, with 2 bases in between. This CDR3 is CASSGETQYF. DNA for the CDR3: TGTGCCAGCAGTGGCGAGACCCAGTACTTC. Using reference TRBV2 and TRBJ2-5 for the parts outside the CDR3, the full variable domain is EPEVTQTPSHQVTQMGQEVILRCVPISNHLYFYWYRQILGQKVEFLVSFYNNEISEKSEIFDDQFSVERPDGSNFTLKIRSTKLEDSAMYFCASSGETQYFGPGTRLLVL.

For this clone: At one end the junction does not follow the germline gene, possibly because of a read error. V and J are TRBV5-6 and TRBJ1-4; tentative D call: TRBD1 (6 bases). Germline V gives CDR1 SGHDT, CDR2 YYEEEE. The CDR3 sequence is 14 residues long. CDR3: CASSLAGVNEKLFF. The DNA of the CDR3 is TGTGCCAGCAGTTTGGCAGGGGTTAATGAAAAACTGTTTTTT.

This chain uses TRBV19 with TRBJ2-1; 7 nucleotides line up with TRBD2. Germline CDR1 reads LNHDA; CDR2 reads SQIVND (reference sequence). The CDR3 runs to 16 residues. V shed 3 bases and J 5 bases; nucleotides not matched to a gene: 10. CDR3 region: CASSIGRGRTHNEQFF. Here the CDR3 DNA reads TGTGCCAGTAGTATTGGGAGGGGCCGGACCCACAATGAGCAGTTCTTC.

The rearrangement joins TRBV27 to TRBJ1-1, with TRBD1 identical over 8 bases. The CDR3 is made up of 15 amino acids. Germline loops: CDR1 MNHEY, CDR2 SMNVEV (reference sequence). V shed 0 bases, J shed 1 base, and the junction held 1 base outside the gene matches. This CDR3 reads CASSLSQGANTEAFF. DNA for the CDR3: TGTGCCAGCAGTTTATCTCAGGGGGCGAACACTGAAGCTTTCTTT.

The CDR3 nucleotides are TGTGCCACCAGCAGAGATCAGACGGATCCTGGCTACACCTTC. Its translation is CATSRDQTDPGYTF. The chain is built from TRBV15 and TRBJ1-2; D is ambiguous. Trimming shortened V by 0 bases and J by 7 bases, and 12 bases separated the two germline ends. CDR1 and CDR2 from the germline V gene are LNHNV and YYDKDF (reference sequence). This CDR3 spans 14 amino acids.

This clone occurred a few times. This rearrangement joins TRBV7-3 to TRBJ2-1; D is undetermined. Germline lookup yields CDR1 SGHTA and CDR2 FQGTGA. V gave up 5 bases and J gave up 8 bases, with 16 bases separating them. CDR3 length: 14 amino acids. For the CDR3, the DNA is TGTGCCAGCAGCCAAGGAGTGGGTTTCGATGAGCAGTTCTTC. Translating gives CASSQGVGFDEQFF.

A single count supports this clone. J is TRBJ1-2 and V is TRBV28, with 7 bases matching TRBD1. This CDR3 comprises 19 residues. The germline V gene encodes CDR1 MDHEN and CDR2 SYDVKM. V gave up 5 bases and J gave up 4 bases; unmatched junction bases: 22. The CDR3 DNA reads as TGTGCCAGCAGTACTACTCAATTCGGGAATTCGGGACAGCGCTATGGCTACACCTTC. Protein sequence: CASSTTQFGNSGQRYGYTF.

A word on this clone: The CDR3 ends on some other residue instead of the conserved phenylalanine or tryptophan, so this is likely a read error. This chain connects TRBV28 to TRBJ1-6, with no clear D. CDR1 is MDHEN and CDR2 is SYDVKM in the germline V gene. The CDR3 extends over 15 amino acids. Trimming left V 2 bases short and J 6 bases short, with 11 bases between. Here the CDR3 DNA reads TGTGCCAGCAGTTTACTTCGGACGGGTAATTCACCCCTCCACCTT. Its protein is CASSLLRTGNSPLHL.

This clone was recorded only once. The chain uses TRBV5-8 and TRBJ1-1; D is unresolved. CDR1 is SGHTS and CDR2 is YDEGEE in the germline V gene. This CDR3 spans 12 amino acids. The V end was cut by 4 bases, the J end by 4 bases, with 8 bases between. As DNA, the CDR3 is TGTGCCAGCAGCCTTTACACCACTGAAGCTTTCTTT. The encoded protein is CASSLYTTEAFF.

The chain combines TRBV4-3 with TRBJ2-7, with D perhaps matching TRBD2 (5 bases). This CDR3 has 16 amino acids. CDR1 and CDR2 (germline): LGHNA, YSLEER. V shed 0 bases and J shed 2 bases, with 14 bases lying between them. CDR3 loop: CASSQERGLRTYEQYF. The DNA of the CDR3 is TGCGCCAGCAGCCAAGAACGAGGACTTCGAACCTACGAGCAGTACTTC.

The CDR3 DNA sequence: TGTGCCAGCAGCAAAGTTTTGAGGGAGGACAGGTTGAACACTGAAGCTTTCTTT. This translates into CASSKVLREDRLNTEAFF. The rearrangement links TRBV21-1 to TRBJ1-1; no DNA check was done on the table's D call, TRBD1. TRBV21-1 is marked as a pseudogene. The CDR3 has 18 amino acids.